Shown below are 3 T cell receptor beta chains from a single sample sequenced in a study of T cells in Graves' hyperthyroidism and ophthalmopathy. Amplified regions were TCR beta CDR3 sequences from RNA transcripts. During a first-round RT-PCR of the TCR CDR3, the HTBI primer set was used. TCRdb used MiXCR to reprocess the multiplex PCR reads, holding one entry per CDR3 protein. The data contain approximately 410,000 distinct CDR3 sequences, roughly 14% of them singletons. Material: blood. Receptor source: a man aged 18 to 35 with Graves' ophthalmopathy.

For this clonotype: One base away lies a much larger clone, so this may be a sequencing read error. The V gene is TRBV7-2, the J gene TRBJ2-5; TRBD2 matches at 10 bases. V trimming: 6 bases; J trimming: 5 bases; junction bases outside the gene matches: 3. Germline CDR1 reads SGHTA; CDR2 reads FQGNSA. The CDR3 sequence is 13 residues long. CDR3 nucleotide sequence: TGTGCCAGCAGAGGACTAGCGGTGGAGACCCAGTACTTC. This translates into CASRGLAVETQYF.

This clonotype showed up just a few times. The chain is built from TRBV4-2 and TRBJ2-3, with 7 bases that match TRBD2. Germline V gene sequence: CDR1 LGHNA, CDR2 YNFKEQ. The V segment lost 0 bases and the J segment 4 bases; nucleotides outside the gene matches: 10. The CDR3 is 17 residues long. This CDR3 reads CASSQDPQRGLSDTQYF. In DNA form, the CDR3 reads TGTGCCAGCAGCCAAGATCCCCAGCGGGGATTATCAGATACGCAGTATTTT.

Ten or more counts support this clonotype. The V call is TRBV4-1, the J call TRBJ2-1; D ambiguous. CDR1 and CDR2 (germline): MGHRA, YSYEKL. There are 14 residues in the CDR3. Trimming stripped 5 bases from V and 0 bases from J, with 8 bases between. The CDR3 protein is CASSALSSYNEQFF. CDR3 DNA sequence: TGCGCCAGCAGCGCCCTAAGCTCCTACAATGAGCAGTTCTTC.